This TCR beta chain came from a study of identifying expanded T cells in peripheral blood. Points from the study as a whole: Across healthy donors, higher total template counts meant significantly greater approximately two-week count variance.

About this clone itself: Its target is not known.

TCRdb's table, derived via immunoSEQ multiplex PCR, lists solely in-frame clones and lacks some. The table records under 130,000 clones, around 89% of them present only once. The source is a person aged 18 to 70 in good health. The sample consisted of blood.

The CDR3 reads CASSKDSFYEQYF. The CDR3 region has the DNA TGTGCCAGTAGTAAGGACAGCTTCTACGAGCAGTACTTC. The genes are TRBV19 and TRBJ2-5; possibly TRBD1 for D (6 bases). The J call may be incorrect, as the DNA end agrees better with TRBJ2-7. CDR3 length: 13 amino acids. Germline V gives CDR1 LNHDA, CDR2 SQIVND (reference sequence).